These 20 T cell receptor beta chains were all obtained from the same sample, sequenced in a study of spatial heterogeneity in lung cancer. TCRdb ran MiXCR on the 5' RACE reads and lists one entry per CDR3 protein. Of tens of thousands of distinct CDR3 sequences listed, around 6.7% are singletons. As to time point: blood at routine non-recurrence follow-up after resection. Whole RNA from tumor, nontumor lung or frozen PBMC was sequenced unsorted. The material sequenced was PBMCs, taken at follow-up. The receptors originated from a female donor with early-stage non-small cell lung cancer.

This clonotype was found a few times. The CDR3 here is CSARNRDKGTYEQYF. As DNA, the CDR3 is TGCAGTGCTAGAAACCGGGACAAGGGTACCTACGAGCAGTACTTC. V and J are TRBV20-1 and TRBJ2-7; perhaps TRBD1 as D (6 bases). Germline V lookup: CDR1 DFQATT, CDR2 SNEGSKA (reference sequence). Trimming shortened V by 2 bases and J by 2 bases, and 16 bases separated the two germline ends. This CDR3 is 15 amino acids long.

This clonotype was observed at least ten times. Here the CDR3 DNA reads TGTGCCAGCAGCTTCGACAGGGGCGATTACAATGAGCAGTTCTTC. This codes for CASSFDRGDYNEQFF. The chain recombines TRBV12-3 or TRBV12-4 with TRBJ2-1, with 8 bases identical to TRBD1. The CDR3 has 15 residues. After removal of 6 bases from V and 4 bases from J, the junction contained 8 bases not matched to a gene.

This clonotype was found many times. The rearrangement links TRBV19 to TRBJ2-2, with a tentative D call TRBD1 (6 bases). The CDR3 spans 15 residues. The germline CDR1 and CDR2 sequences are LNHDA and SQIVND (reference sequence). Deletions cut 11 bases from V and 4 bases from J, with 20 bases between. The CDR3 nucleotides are TGTGCCGCGAGAAGAGGGGGACGCGTCACCGGGGAGCTGTTTTTT. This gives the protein CAARRGGRVTGELFF.

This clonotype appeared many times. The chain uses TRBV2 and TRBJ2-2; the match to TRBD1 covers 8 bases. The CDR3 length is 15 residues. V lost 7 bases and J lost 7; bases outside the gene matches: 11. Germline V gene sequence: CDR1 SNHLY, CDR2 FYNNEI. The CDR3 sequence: CASKAVTGANGELFF. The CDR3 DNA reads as TGTGCCAGCAAAGCGGTGACAGGGGCAAACGGGGAGCTGTTTTTT.

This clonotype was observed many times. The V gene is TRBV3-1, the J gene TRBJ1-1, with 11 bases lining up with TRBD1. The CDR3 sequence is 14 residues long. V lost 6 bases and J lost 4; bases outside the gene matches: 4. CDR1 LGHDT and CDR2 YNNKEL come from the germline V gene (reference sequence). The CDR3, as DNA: TGTGCCAGCAGGGGACAGGGGGGAATCACTGAAGCTTTCTTT. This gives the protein CASRGQGGITEAFF.

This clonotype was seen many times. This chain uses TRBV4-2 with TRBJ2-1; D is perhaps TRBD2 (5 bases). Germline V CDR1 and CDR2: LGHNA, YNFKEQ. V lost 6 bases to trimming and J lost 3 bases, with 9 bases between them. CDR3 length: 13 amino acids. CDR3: CASRGGYYNEQFF. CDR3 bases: TGTGCCAGCAGAGGCGGGTACTACAATGAGCAGTTCTTC.

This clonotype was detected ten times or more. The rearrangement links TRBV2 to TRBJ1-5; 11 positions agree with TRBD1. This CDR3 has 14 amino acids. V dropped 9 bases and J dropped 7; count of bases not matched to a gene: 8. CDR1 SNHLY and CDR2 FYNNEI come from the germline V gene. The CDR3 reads CASRPGQGGQPQHF. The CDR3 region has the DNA TGTGCCAGTAGACCGGGACAGGGGGGACAGCCCCAGCATTTT.

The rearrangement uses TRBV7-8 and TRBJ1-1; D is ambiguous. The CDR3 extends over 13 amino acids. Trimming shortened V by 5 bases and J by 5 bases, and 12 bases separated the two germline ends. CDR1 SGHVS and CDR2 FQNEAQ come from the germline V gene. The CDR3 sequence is CASSPRLVTEAFF. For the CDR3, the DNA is TGTGCCAGCAGCCCTCGACTAGTTACTGAAGCTTTCTTT.

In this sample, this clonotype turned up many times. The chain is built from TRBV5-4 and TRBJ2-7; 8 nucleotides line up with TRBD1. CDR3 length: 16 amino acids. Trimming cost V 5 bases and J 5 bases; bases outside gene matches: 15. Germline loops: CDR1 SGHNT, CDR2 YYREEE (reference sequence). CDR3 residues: CASSTSQGAVRHEQYF. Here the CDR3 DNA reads TGTGCCAGCAGTACCTCTCAGGGGGCGGTCCGGCACGAGCAGTACTTC.

The DNA of the CDR3 is TGCGCCAGCAGCCAAGAGGAGGGGACAGGGGGCTACGAGCAGTACTTC. Residues: CASSQEEGTGGYEQYF. The chain carries TRBV4-1 and TRBJ2-7, with TRBD1 identical over 11 bases. Germline V CDR1 and CDR2: MGHRA, YSYEKL. V lost 0 bases and J lost 3; bases outside the gene matches: 4. The CDR3 loop spans 16 amino acids.

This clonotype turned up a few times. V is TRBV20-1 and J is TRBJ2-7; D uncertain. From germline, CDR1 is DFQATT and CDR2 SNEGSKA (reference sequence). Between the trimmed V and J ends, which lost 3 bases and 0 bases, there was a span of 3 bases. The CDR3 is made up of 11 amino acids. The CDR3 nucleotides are TGCAGTGCTAGTCCCTCCTACGAGCAGTACTTC. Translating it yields CSASPSYEQYF.

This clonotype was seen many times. The CDR3 DNA is TGTGCCAGCAGCTTAAAGGCAGTGAACACTGAAGCTTTCTTT. Its protein is CASSLKAVNTEAFF. The chain joins TRBV7-2 to TRBJ1-1; D remains unclear. V dropped 2 bases and J dropped 0 bases, with 7 bases sitting between them. The CDR3 has 14 residues. Germline-derived CDR1 and CDR2 are SGHTA and FQGNSA. Drawing the rest from reference TRBV7-2 and TRBJ1-1, the complete variable domain is GAGVSQSPSNKVTEKGKDVELRCDPISGHTALYWYRQSLGQGLEFLIYFQGNSAPDKSGLPSDRFSAERTGGSVSTLTIQRTQQEDSAVYLCASSLKAVNTEAFFGQGTRLTVV.

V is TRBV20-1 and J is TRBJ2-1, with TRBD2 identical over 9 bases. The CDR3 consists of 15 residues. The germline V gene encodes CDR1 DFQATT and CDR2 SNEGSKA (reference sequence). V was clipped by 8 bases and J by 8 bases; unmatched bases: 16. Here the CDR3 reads CSTNPLGGGAYEQFF. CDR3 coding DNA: TGCAGTACCAACCCCCTTGGCGGGGGGGCCTATGAGCAGTTCTTC.

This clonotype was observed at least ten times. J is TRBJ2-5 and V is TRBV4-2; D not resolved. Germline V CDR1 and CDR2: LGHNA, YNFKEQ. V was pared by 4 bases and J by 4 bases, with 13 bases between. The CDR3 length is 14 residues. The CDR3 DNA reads TGTGCCAGCAGCCGCGGAAGGAATGGAGAGACCCAGTACTTC. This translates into CASSRGRNGETQYF.

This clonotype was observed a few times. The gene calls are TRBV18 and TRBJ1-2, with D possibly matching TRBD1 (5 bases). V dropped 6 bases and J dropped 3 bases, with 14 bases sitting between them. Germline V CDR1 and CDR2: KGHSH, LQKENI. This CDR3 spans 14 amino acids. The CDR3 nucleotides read TGTGCCAGCTCTCCCGGGGCGAGAGACTATGGCTACACCTTC. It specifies CASSPGARDYGYTF.

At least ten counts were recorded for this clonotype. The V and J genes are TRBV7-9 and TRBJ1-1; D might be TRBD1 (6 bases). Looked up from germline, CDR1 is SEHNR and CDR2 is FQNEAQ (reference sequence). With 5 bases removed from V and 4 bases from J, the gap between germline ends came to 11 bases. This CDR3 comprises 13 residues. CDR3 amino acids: CASSPGGGTEAFF. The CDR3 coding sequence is TGTGCCAGCAGCCCAGGAGGGGGCACTGAAGCTTTCTTT.

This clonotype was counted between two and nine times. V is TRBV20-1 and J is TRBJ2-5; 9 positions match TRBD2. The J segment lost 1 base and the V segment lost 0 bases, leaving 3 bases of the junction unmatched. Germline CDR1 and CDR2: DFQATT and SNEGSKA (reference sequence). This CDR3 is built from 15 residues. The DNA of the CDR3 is TGCAGTGCTAGAGATCAGACTAGCGGCCAAGAGACCCAGTACTTC. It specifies CSARDQTSGQETQYF.

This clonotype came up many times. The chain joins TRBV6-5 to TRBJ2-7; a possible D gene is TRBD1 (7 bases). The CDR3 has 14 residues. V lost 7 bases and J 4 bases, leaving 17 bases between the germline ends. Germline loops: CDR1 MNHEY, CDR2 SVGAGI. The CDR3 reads CASTRGADIYEQYF. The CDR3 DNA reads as TGTGCCAGCACCAGGGGGGCCGACATTTACGAGCAGTACTTC.

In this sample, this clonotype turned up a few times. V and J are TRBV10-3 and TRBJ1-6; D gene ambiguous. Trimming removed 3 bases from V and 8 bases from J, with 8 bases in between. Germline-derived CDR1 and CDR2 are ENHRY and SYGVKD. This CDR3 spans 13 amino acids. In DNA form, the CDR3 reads TGTGCCATCAGTGACGGGGAACATTCACCCCTCCACTTT. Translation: CAISDGEHSPLHF.

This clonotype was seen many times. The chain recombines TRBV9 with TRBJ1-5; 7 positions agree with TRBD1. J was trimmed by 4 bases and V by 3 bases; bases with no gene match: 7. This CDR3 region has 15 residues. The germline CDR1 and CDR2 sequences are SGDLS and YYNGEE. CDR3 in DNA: TGTGCCAGCAGCGCCGGACAGGATAGTAATCAGCCCCAGCATTTT. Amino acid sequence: CASSAGQDSNQPQHF.